This T cell receptor (beta chain) was recovered during a study of blood T cell repertoires in COVID-19. Looking at the study overall: Acute-phase and convalescent COVID-19 samples originated in the United States, Italy and Spain. PBMCs, B-cell-depleted T cells, or T cells provided the cDNA or gDNA that made up the material.

The CDR3 has 16 residues. The germline V gene encodes CDR1 LGHDT and CDR2 YNNKEL (reference sequence). The J segment lost 5 bases and the V segment lost 5 bases, leaving 12 bases of the junction unmatched. The authors' processing: Amplifying reference gene primers gave estimates of nucleated cell counts. Repertoires were generated with immunoSEQ multiplex PCR, while TCRdb's copy carries only in-frame clones and drops some. Clone size and the V and J calls come from that table; the DNA yielded D and trimming. The sample has around 130,000 clones; around 82% are singletons. The genes are TRBV3-1 (or the pseudogene TRBV3-2) and TRBJ2-3; TRBD2 matches 8 bases. The receptor was derived from a man aged 60-69 years with acute or convalescent COVID-19. Sequencing was carried out using peripheral blood. The CDR3 loop reads CASSATRGAGVDTQYF. Written as DNA, the CDR3 is TGTGCCAGCAGCGCTACCCGGGGAGCGGGGGTAGATACGCAGTATTTT.